This TCR beta chain was recorded in a study of blood T cells in healthy people across ages. The length of the CDR3 is 13 residues. The V gene lost 2 bases and the J gene lost 4 bases, with 8 bases spanning the gap. The germline CDR1 and CDR2 sequences are MNHEY and SMNVEV (reference sequence). Each of the donors had approximately 10 milliliters of peripheral blood drawn into EDTA-treated Vacutainer tubes. No fewer than 7 million PBMCs went into each sample. Per sample, at least 6 micrograms of total RNA were extracted. Combining a sample-barcoded 5' primer with a J-beta primer mix, a second PCR ran for roughly 7 to 12 cycles. Each sample provided no less than 2.5 million CDR3-containing paired-end reads. A single record per CDR3 protein comes from TCRdb applying MiXCR to the 5' RACE reads. The sample lists about 640,000 distinct CDR3 sequences; around 54% were seen once.

The TCR originated in a man in his fifties or sixties in good health. The chain couples TRBV27 to TRBJ1-2; the D is unclear. Source material: blood. In nucleotides, the CDR3 is TGTGCCAGCAGTTTACTCGGCGGCTATGGCTACACCTTC. This sequence encodes CASSLLGGYGYTF.